Reported below is one T cell receptor beta chain. An end of the junction does not agree with germline; a read error may underlie this. This sample was included in a study of cytomegalovirus exposure and HLA in healthy donors. The CDR3 is 15 amino acids. CDR1 is SEHNR and CDR2 is FQNEAQ in the germline V gene (reference sequence). Researchers ran the PCR with 60 Vbeta and 13 Jbeta primers. The data were produced by immunoSEQ multiplex PCR, yet TCRdb's version contains in-frame clones alone and is incomplete. The table records fewer than 150,000 clones, about four fifths of them present only once. This chain joins TRBV7-9 and TRBJ2-7; TRBD1 matches 9 bases. Sequenced material: PBMCs. The origin of this receptor is a man between 25 and 39 years old in good health. DNA for the CDR3: TGTTCCAGCAGATCATCCGGGACAGGGACCTACGAGCAGTACTTC. It codes for CSSRSSGTGTYEQYF.